Each of the 26 T cell receptor beta chains below was sequenced from the same sample in a study of T cells in Graves' hyperthyroidism and ophthalmopathy. Researchers took RNA transcripts and amplified the TCR beta CDR3 regions from them. Using the HTBI primer set, a first-round RT-PCR was run on the TCR CDR3. TCRdb reprocessed the multiplex PCR reads with MiXCR, giving one entry per CDR3 protein. The sample lists roughly 500,000 distinct CDR3 sequences, approximately 15% occurring once. Material: blood. The receptors were sampled from a woman aged 25 to 39 with Graves' hyperthyroidism that later progressed to Graves' ophthalmopathy.

In this sample, this clonotype turned up many times. Here the CDR3 DNA reads TGTGCCAGCAACCTCCTGGGACTAGCGTCTTTTGGAGATACGCAGTATTTT. Encoded protein: CASNLLGLASFGDTQYF. The chain recombines TRBV7-9 with TRBJ2-3, with 10 nucleotides matching TRBD2. Per the germline V gene, CDR1 is SEHNR and CDR2 is FQNEAQ (reference sequence). The CDR3 consists of 17 residues. The trim removed 7 bases at V and 5 bases at J, leaving 15 bases unmatched. The variable domain in full, completed from reference TRBV7-9 and TRBJ2-3, reads DTGVSQNPRHKITKRGQNVTFRCDPISEHNRLYWYRQTLGQGPEFLTYFQNEAQLEKSRLLSDRFSAERPKGSFSTLEIQRTEQGDSAMYLCASNLLGLASFGDTQYFGPGTRLTVL.

At least ten counts were recorded for this clonotype. V is TRBV7-9 and J is TRBJ2-7; tentative D call: TRBD2 (6 bases). Per the germline V gene, CDR1 is SEHNR and CDR2 is FQNEAQ (reference sequence). This CDR3 is 15 amino acids long. Trimming removed 6 bases at V and 6 bases at J, with 21 bases between. DNA of the CDR3: TGTGCCAGCAGTCACAAGGCGACTAGATATGTCGAGCAGTACTTC. Encoded protein: CASSHKATRYVEQYF. The variable domain in full, with the rest retrieved from reference TRBV7-9 and TRBJ2-7, is DTGVSQNPRHKITKRGQNVTFRCDPISEHNRLYWYRQTLGQGPEFLTYFQNEAQLEKSRLLSDRFSAERPKGSFSTLEIQRTEQGDSAMYLCASSHKATRYVEQYFGPGTRLTVT.

This sequence joins TRBV27 and TRBJ1-2, with TRBD1 identical over 7 bases. With 1 base clipped from V and 8 bases from J, the junction kept 10 bases outside the gene matches. Germline CDR1 and CDR2: MNHEY and SMNVEV (reference sequence). This CDR3 has 15 amino acids. DNA of the CDR3: TGTGCCAGCAGTTTATTAGAGGGGGCAGGACCAGGCTACACCTTC. It yields the protein CASSLLEGAGPGYTF.

Of note for this clonotype: Germline is not matched at one junction end, which may reflect a read error. This chain connects TRBV18 to TRBJ1-1; D remains unclear. This CDR3 is 13 amino acids long. CDR1 KGHSH and CDR2 LQKENI come from the germline V gene. CDR3 sequence: CASSPGMNNEAFF. Written as DNA, the CDR3 is TGTGCCAGCTCACCCGGGATGAACAATGAAGCTTTCTTT. The entire variable domain, with the rest obtained from reference TRBV18 and TRBJ1-1, is as follows: NAGVMQNPRHLVRRRGQEARLRCSPMKGHSHVYWYRQLPEEGLKFMVYLQKENIIDESGMPKERFSAEFPKEGPSILRIQQVVRGDSAAYFCASSPGMNNEAFFGQGTRLTVV.

Ten or more counts support this clonotype. The rearrangement joins TRBV6-1 to TRBJ2-5; the D gene is possibly TRBD1 (5 bases). Trimming pared 4 bases from V and 2 bases from J, leaving 8 bases between. Germline loops: CDR1 MNHNS, CDR2 SASEGT. The CDR3 sequence is 13 residues long. DNA of the CDR3: TGTGCCAGCAGTGGGACACTTCAAGAGACCCAGTACTTC. It codes for CASSGTLQETQYF.

This chain uses TRBV9 with TRBJ2-7; 10 positions match TRBD2. CDR1 SGDLS and CDR2 YYNGEE come from the germline V gene. V lost 3 bases, J lost 2 bases, and 2 bases stayed unmatched. The CDR3 length is 14 residues. DNA of the CDR3: TGTGCCAGCAGCGCCACTAGCGGGACCTACGAGCAGTACTTC. It specifies CASSATSGTYEQYF.

This clonotype has just a few counts. V usage is TRBV19 and J usage is TRBJ1-5; D gene unclear. Between the trimmed V and J ends, which lost 8 bases and 0 bases, there was a span of 8 bases. Germline assignment: CDR1 LNHDA and CDR2 SQIVND (reference sequence). CDR3 length: 13 residues. CDR3 residues: CASGVVSNQPQHF. The DNA for the CDR3 is TGTGCCAGTGGGGTGGTTAGCAATCAGCCCCAGCATTTT. Full variable domain (missing parts from reference TRBV19 and TRBJ1-5): DGGITQSPKYLFRKEGQNVTLSCEQNLNHDAMYWYRQDPGQGLRLIYYSQIVNDFQKGDIAEGYSVSREKKESFPLTVTSAQKNPTAFYLCASGVVSNQPQHFGDGTRLSIL.

The chain carries TRBV27 and TRBJ1-2; TRBD1 matches 8 bases. The CDR3 consists of 14 residues. J lost 8 bases, V lost 3 bases, and 8 bases had no gene match. From germline, CDR1 is MNHEY and CDR2 SMNVEV (reference sequence). The CDR3 bases are TGTGCCAGCAGTTTTAGGACAGGGATCGACGGCTACACCTTC. This gives the protein CASSFRTGIDGYTF.

This clonotype was counted only a few times. The chain links TRBV20-1 to TRBJ2-7, with TRBD1 matching over 8 bases. Germline CDR1 reads DFQATT; CDR2 reads SNEGSKA (reference sequence). The ends lost 3 bases at V and 5 bases at J; junction bases unmatched: 9. This CDR3 has 14 amino acids. As DNA, the CDR3 is TGCAGTGCTAGCCCCCCCCGGACAGGGAACGAGCAGTACTTC. Translating it yields CSASPPRTGNEQYF.

The sample holds many counts of this clonotype. This chain links TRBV5-1 with TRBJ2-7; D may match TRBD1 or TRBD2 (5 bases each). The V gene's germline CDR1 is SGHRS and CDR2 YFSETQ. There are 15 residues in the CDR3. With 4 bases removed from V and 3 bases from J, the gap between germline ends came to 17 bases. DNA of the CDR3: TGCGCCAGCAGCCCCGGGACCTCAACCTACTACGAGCAGTACTTC. Protein product: CASSPGTSTYYEQYF.

The chain combines TRBV28 with TRBJ2-7, with 9 bases fitting TRBD1. V was pared by 8 bases and J by 3 bases, with 8 bases of the junction left unmatched. CDR3 length equals 14 residues. Germline loops: CDR1 MDHEN, CDR2 SYDVKM. The CDR3, as DNA: TGTGCCAGCGGACCCGGACAGGGGAACTACGAGCAGTACTTC. The encoded protein is CASGPGQGNYEQYF.

This clonotype has ten or more counts. CDR3 protein: CASSYSPWTGKTNTEAFF. The CDR3 nucleotides are TGTGCCAGCAGTTACTCTCCCTGGACAGGGAAGACGAACACTGAAGCTTTCTTT. This chain joins TRBV6-2 or TRBV6-3 and TRBJ1-1, with 8 nucleotides matching TRBD1. Trimming took 0 bases from V and 1 from J; bases not matched to a gene: 10. The CDR3 loop spans 18 amino acids. The germline V gene encodes CDR1 MNHEY and CDR2 SVGEGT.

For this clonotype: This clone may be a read error of a much larger clone one base away. The chain links TRBV12-3 or TRBV12-4 to TRBJ2-1; D possibly corresponds to TRBD1 (6 bases). Trimming took 3 bases from V and 10 from J, leaving 10 bases between them. CDR3 length equals 12 residues. CDR3: CASSFPGDEQFF. The CDR3 DNA reads as TGTGCCAGCAGTTTTCCAGGGGACGAGCAGTTCTTC.

The CDR3 sequence is CAWSVPAGANYGYTF. CDR3 coding DNA: TGTGCCTGGAGTGTACCCGCAGGTGCTAACTATGGCTACACCTTC. The gene calls are TRBV30 and TRBJ1-2, with D unclear. Germline V lookup: CDR1 GTSNPN, CDR2 SVGIG (reference sequence). Trimming removed 0 bases at V and 0 bases at J, with 11 bases between. The CDR3 totals 15 residues.

This clonotype was detected a few times. CDR3 nucleotides: TGTGCCAGCAGCTTAGAAGGCCGGGCCGGGAGGAGCTCCTACAATGAGCAGTTCTTC. Translated: CASSLEGRAGRSSYNEQFF. This chain links TRBV7-9 with TRBJ2-1; 7 positions match TRBD2. The CDR3 runs 19 residues. V lost 1 base to trimming and J lost 0 bases; unmatched junction nucleotides: 12. In germline, CDR1 is SEHNR, CDR2 FQNEAQ (reference sequence).

The genes are TRBV27 and TRBJ1-1, with 11 bases fitting TRBD1. The ends lost 5 bases at V and 3 bases at J; junction bases unmatched: 11. CDR3 length: 17 amino acids. Germline V gives CDR1 MNHEY, CDR2 SMNVEV (reference sequence). The CDR3 spells CASSPGQGAYGDTEAFF. CDR3 nucleotide sequence: TGTGCCAGCAGTCCCGGACAGGGGGCGTATGGAGACACTGAAGCTTTCTTT.

Many counts were recorded for this clonotype. The CDR3 spells CASSLSSGTRGDTQYF. In DNA form, the CDR3 reads TGTGCCAGCAGCTTAAGCAGCGGAACCCGGGGTGATACGCAGTATTTT. The chain has TRBV7-3 and TRBJ2-3; possible D gene TRBD2, 5 bases. Germline V gene lookup returns CDR1 SGHTA and CDR2 FQGTGA. V was pared by 1 base and J by 6 bases, with 17 bases between. The CDR3 extends over 16 amino acids.

In this sample, this clonotype turned up many times. The chain joins TRBV30 to TRBJ1-1, with D unresolved. CDR1 is GTSNPN, CDR2 SVGIG, per germline (reference sequence). The CDR3 sequence is 15 residues long. Trimming removed 4 bases from V and 2 bases from J, with 17 bases in between. In nucleotides, the CDR3 is TGTGCCTGGAAGGTCCTTTTAGGGTTCAACACTGAAGCTTTCTTT. It yields the protein CAWKVLLGFNTEAFF.

This clonotype was seen ten or more times. This chain uses TRBV28 with TRBJ2-7, with 9 bases that match TRBD2. CDR1 is MDHEN, CDR2 SYDVKM, per germline. The ends lost 0 bases at V and 7 bases at J; junction bases unmatched: 7. The CDR3 is made up of 15 amino acids. The CDR3 protein is CASSLWGGGAGEQYF. The CDR3 nucleotides read TGTGCCAGCAGTTTATGGGGCGGGGGGGCAGGGGAGCAGTACTTC.

This clonotype was observed at least ten times. The CDR3 DNA is TGTGCCTGCCAATTTTCCGCGGATGCCACAGATACGCAGTATTTT. This sequence encodes CACQFSADATDTQYF. J is TRBJ2-3 and V is TRBV30; D not certain. This CDR3 has 15 amino acids. The ends were cut back, 6 bases at V and 2 bases at J, with 18 bases in the middle. Germline loops: CDR1 GTSNPN, CDR2 SVGIG (reference sequence).

Ten or more counts support this clonotype. V usage is TRBV24-1 and J usage is TRBJ2-1; TRBD2 might be the D (6 bases). The CDR3 runs to 15 residues. Deletions cut 4 bases from V and 8 bases from J, with 17 bases between. CDR1 is KGHDR and CDR2 is SFDVKD in the germline V gene. Here the CDR3 DNA reads TGTGCCACCAGTGACCGCACACTAGCATTGGATGAGCAGTTCTTC. It specifies CATSDRTLALDEQFF.

This clonotype was counted ten times or more. The chain combines TRBV5-1 with TRBJ2-7; TRBD1 is a possible D gene (6 bases). Germline lookup yields CDR1 SGHRS and CDR2 YFSETQ. The V gene lost 2 bases and the J gene lost 5 bases, with 14 bases spanning the gap. The CDR3 totals 14 residues. In DNA form, the CDR3 reads TGCGCCAGCAGCTTAGAGGGGGAACCGGACGAGCAGTACTTC. Translation: CASSLEGEPDEQYF.

This chain uses TRBV7-3 with TRBJ2-3; 7 bases are a match to TRBD2. V trimming: 4 bases; J trimming: 5 bases; junction bases outside the gene matches: 12. The CDR3 length is 16 residues. CDR1 and CDR2 from the germline V gene are SGHTA and FQGTGA. This CDR3 is CASSSTRGGGRDTQYF. CDR3 sequence (DNA): TGTGCCAGCAGCTCGACCCGCGGGGGTGGGCGAGATACGCAGTATTTT.

J is TRBJ2-2 and V is TRBV10-3, with D possibly being TRBD1 (6 bases). Trimming removed 6 bases at V and 3 bases at J, with 14 bases between. Germline V CDR1 and CDR2: ENHRY, SYGVKD. This CDR3 is built from 15 residues. The CDR3 bases are TGTGCCATCAGATCCGGGGACAATTACACCGGGGAGCTGTTTTTT. It translates to CAIRSGDNYTGELFF.

In its sample, this clonotype was seen a few times. The V gene is TRBV10-3, the J gene TRBJ2-3; 7 nucleotides align to TRBD2. Per the germline V gene, CDR1 is ENHRY and CDR2 is SYGVKD. CDR3 length: 15 residues. Trimming at V came to 6 bases and at J to 0 bases, leaving 6 bases not matched to a gene. In DNA form, the CDR3 reads TGTGCCATCAGAAGACTAGCTTCTAGCACAGATACGCAGTATTTT. It codes for CAIRRLASSTDTQYF.

This clonotype was detected many times. The gene calls are TRBV12-3 or TRBV12-4 and TRBJ1-6; D is unclear. The CDR3 is 13 residues long. Trimming took off 5 bases at V and 14 bases at J, with 16 bases between the two ends. The CDR3 DNA is TGTGCCAGCAGTACCATCGGCCCGCGATCCCTCCACTTT. Its protein is CASSTIGPRSLHF.